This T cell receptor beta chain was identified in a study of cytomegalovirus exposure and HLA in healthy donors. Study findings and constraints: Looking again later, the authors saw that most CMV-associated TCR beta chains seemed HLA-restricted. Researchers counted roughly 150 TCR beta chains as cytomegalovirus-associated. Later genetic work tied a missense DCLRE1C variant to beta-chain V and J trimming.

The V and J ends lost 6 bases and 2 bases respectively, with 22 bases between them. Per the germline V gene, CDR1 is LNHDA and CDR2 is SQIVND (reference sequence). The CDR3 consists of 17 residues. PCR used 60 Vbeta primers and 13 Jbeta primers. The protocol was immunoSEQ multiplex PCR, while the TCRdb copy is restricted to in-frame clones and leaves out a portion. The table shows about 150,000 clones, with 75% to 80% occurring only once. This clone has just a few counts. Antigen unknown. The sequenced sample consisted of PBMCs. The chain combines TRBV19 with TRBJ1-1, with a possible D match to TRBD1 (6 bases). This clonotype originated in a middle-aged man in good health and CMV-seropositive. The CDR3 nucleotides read TGTGCCAGTAGCCCCATAGCTTCCGGGACACTTAACACTGAAGCTTTCTTT. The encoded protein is CASSPIASGTLNTEAFF.